This TCR beta chain is from a study of human T cells and chemical hapten exposure. Germline values: CDR1 MNHNY, CDR2 SVGAGI (reference sequence). V lost 5 bases to trimming and J lost 8 bases; unmatched junction nucleotides: 10. There are 14 residues in the CDR3. As to time point: patch test 1, 2 weeks after DPC sensitization. Noted treatment: therapeutic diphenylcyclopropenone sensitization with weekly scalp DPC. TCRdb fed the RACE reads into MiXCR, producing one record per CDR3 protein. The sample contains around 120,000 distinct CDR3 sequences, about an eighth of which appear only once. There are a few counts of this clonotype.

J is TRBJ1-1 and V is TRBV6-6, with 8 bases aligning to TRBD1. Sequencing was performed on whole blood, taken in connection with sensitization to the hapten diphenylcyclopropenone (DPC). The TCR was taken from a man aged 18-30 years with alopecia areata. Some clones in this sample may be carry-over from other donors' samples. CDR3 residues: CASSQGQGYPEAFF. The CDR3 DNA follows: TGTGCCAGCAGTCAAGGACAGGGTTACCCCGAAGCTTTCTTT.